This TCR beta chain was obtained from a study of blood T cell repertoires in COVID-19. Trimming shortened V by 1 base and J by 0 bases, and 13 bases separated the two germline ends. This CDR3 has 16 residues. Germline V gene lookup returns CDR1 SGHDT and CDR2 YYEEEE. Per the authors' pipeline: Using reference gene primer amplification, nucleated cell counts were estimated. Some clones are missing from TCRdb's copy, which holds only in-frame ones; the method was immunoSEQ multiplex PCR. V, J and clone size derive from that table, while D and trimming were established from the DNA sequence. The table lists some 200,000 clones, about 85% of them singletons.

The sequenced sample was peripheral blood. The receptor's source is a woman aged 60 to 75 who had recovered from COVID-19. This rearrangement joins TRBV5-6 to TRBJ2-5, with TRBD2 as a possible D gene (6 bases). DNA of the CDR3: TGTGCCAGCAGCTTGATGCGGGACGGTGACCAAGAGACCCAGTACTTC. Encoded protein: CASSLMRDGDQETQYF.